Listed below are T cell receptor beta chains from one sample, sequenced in a study of regulatory T cells in long-lasting Graves disease. TCRdb itself ran the multiplex PCR reads through MiXCR, one entry per CDR3 protein. Found here are about half a million distinct CDR3 sequences, approximately 12% of them singletons; the top ten hold around 9.3%. This sample also appeared in a second study, on T cells in Graves' hyperthyroidism and ophthalmopathy.

The material sequenced was peripheral blood mononuclear cells (PBMCs), taken at new diagnosis, from a patient treated with antithyroid drugs. Receptor source: a woman aged 30 to 39 with Graves disease. Both conserved end residues are part of each CDR3. The order of the fields is V gene, D gene, J gene, clone size, CDR3 protein, CDR3 DNA. D genes are given only for firm matches. Some rows mark clone size as missing; the rest say once, few, many or name a class of expanded clone.

TRBV12-3/TRBV12-4	NA	TRBJ2-1	many	CASSLGGRLYNEQFF	TGTGCCAGCAGTTTAGGCGGAAGATTATACAATGAGCAGTTCTTC
TRBV20-1	NA	TRBJ1-2	many	CSASRQLSNYGYTF	TGCAGTGCTAGTCGACAGCTCTCTAACTATGGCTACACCTTC
TRBV24-1	NA	TRBJ1-1	many	CAVRGDGEAFF	TGTGCCGTACGGGGGGACGGTGAAGCTTTCTTT
TRBV11-3	NA	TRBJ1-1	many	CASSTRGNTEAFF	TGTGCCAGCAGCACCAGGGGAAACACTGAAGCTTTCTTT
TRBV20-1	TRBD1	TRBJ2-7	many	CSARDLWTGNPYEQYF	TGCAGTGCTAGAGACCTATGGACAGGGAACCCCTACGAGCAGTACTTC
TRBV5-1	NA	TRBJ2-2	NA	CASSIGGQGAGELFF	TGCGCCAGCAGCATTGGAGGTCAGGGTGCCGGGGAGCTGTTTTTT
TRBV11-3	NA	TRBJ1-2	many	CASSLDRGANYGYTF	TGTGCCAGCAGCTTAGATCGGGGAGCGAACTATGGCTACACCTTC
TRBV5-8	TRBD1	TRBJ2-3	many	CASSSYRGSDTQYF	TGTGCCAGCAGCTCGTACAGGGGGTCAGATACGCAGTATTTT
TRBV7-3	TRBD2	TRBJ2-3	many	CASSLGEGSLTQYF	TGTGCCAGCAGCCTAGGGGAGGGCAGCCTCACGCAGTATTTT
TRBV18	NA	TRBJ1-2	many	CASSGDRTNYGYTF	TGTGCCAGCAGTGGCGACAGGACTAACTATGGCTACACCTTC
TRBV19	NA	TRBJ2-2	many	CASSIGRIYTGELFF	TGTGCCAGTAGTATAGGCAGAATATACACCGGGGAGCTGTTTTTT
TRBV28	NA	TRBJ1-1	many	CASSQVAFRLAEAFF	TGTGCCAGCAGCCAGGTGGCGTTCCGTTTGGCTGAAGCTTTCTTT
TRBV5-6	NA	TRBJ1-5	many	CASSFRQLNQPQHF	TGTGCCAGCAGCTTCCGACAGCTAAATCAGCCCCAGCATTTT
TRBV12-3/TRBV12-4	TRBD2	TRBJ2-1	few	CASSLTTSGEQFF	TGTGCCAGCAGCCTAACTACTAGCGGTGAGCAGTTCTTC
TRBV11-2	TRBD2	TRBJ2-7	many	CASSFASGGTSTYEQYF	TGTGCCAGCAGCTTTGCTAGCGGGGGAACCTCGACCTACGAGCAGTACTTC
TRBV2	NA	TRBJ1-5	many	CASSHVAGPGDGNQPQHF	TGTGCCAGCAGTCATGTGGCAGGGCCTGGGGATGGCAATCAGCCCCAGCATTTT
TRBV30	NA	TRBJ2-5	many	CAWTFNPGETQYF	TGTGCCTGGACTTTCAACCCGGGAGAGACCCAGTACTTC
TRBV20-1	NA	TRBJ2-3	many	CSSILTDTQYF	TGCAGTTCAATTCTCACAGATACGCAGTATTTT
TRBV2	NA	TRBJ1-1	many	CASSGSVYEAFF	TGTGCCAGCAGTGGGTCCGTTTATGAAGCTTTCTTT
TRBV28	TRBD2	TRBJ2-7	many	CASSTKSRLAGFEQYF	TGTGCCAGCAGTACAAAATCCAGGCTAGCGGGATTTGAGCAGTACTTC
TRBV6-5	TRBD1	TRBJ2-1	many	CASSSTGFHEQFF	TGTGCCAGCAGTTCGACAGGGTTCCATGAGCAGTTCTTC
TRBV20-1	NA	TRBJ2-7	many	CSARDEAGYEQYF	TGCAGTGCTAGAGATGAGGCAGGATACGAGCAGTACTTC
TRBV29-1	TRBD2	TRBJ2-1	many	CSVYILAGEIDEQFF	TGCAGCGTCTACATACTAGCGGGAGAGATTGATGAGCAGTTCTTC
TRBV30	TRBD2	TRBJ2-1	many	CAWSWQGGINEQFF	TGTGCCTGGAGTTGGCAGGGAGGGATCAATGAGCAGTTCTTC
TRBV19	NA	TRBJ1-1	many	CASSIGASSGTEAFF	TGTGCCAGTAGTATAGGAGCTTCGAGCGGCACTGAAGCTTTCTTT
TRBV5-4	NA	TRBJ1-2	NA	CASSPDDKRFVFGYTF	TGTGCCAGCAGCCCTGACGATAAGCGGTTTGTCTTTGGCTACACCTTC
TRBV7-8	NA	TRBJ1-6	many	CASSLALGPLHF	TGTGCCAGCAGCTTAGCTTTGGGACCCCTCCACTTT
TRBV5-4	NA	TRBJ2-1	NA	CASQRASSYNEQFF	TGTGCCTCACAGCGGGCAAGCTCCTACAATGAGCAGTTCTTC
TRBV6-1	NA	TRBJ1-5	many	CATRKTSNQPQHF	TGTGCCACTCGCAAGACTAGCAATCAGCCCCAGCATTTT
TRBV11-3	TRBD2	TRBJ2-7	many	CASSLGTGTSHYEQYF	TGTGCCAGCAGCTTAGGAACCGGGACTAGTCACTACGAGCAGTACTTC
TRBV19	NA	TRBJ1-6	few	CASDPGPANSPLHF	TGTGCCAGCGATCCGGGACCGGCTAATTCACCCCTCCACTTT
TRBV6-1	NA	TRBJ2-7	many	CASTPIRDLMIEQYF	TGTGCCAGCACCCCGATCCGGGACTTGATGATAGAGCAGTACTTC
TRBV19	NA	TRBJ1-5	many	CASRGFRNQPQHF	TGTGCCAGTAGGGGTTTTCGCAATCAGCCCCAGCATTTT
TRBV6-1	NA	TRBJ1-4	many	CASSTGTFEKLFF	TGTGCCAGCAGTACCGGGACCTTTGAAAAACTGTTTTTT
TRBV6-5	TRBD1	TRBJ1-2	many	CASSSPRTGYGYTF	TGTGCCAGCAGTTCCCCAAGGACAGGCTATGGCTACACCTTC
TRBV2	TRBD1	TRBJ1-2	many	CASSRDREGYTF	TGTGCCAGCAGTCGGGACAGAGAAGGCTACACCTTC
TRBV10-3	NA	TRBJ2-7	many	CAISDKQPYEQYF	TGTGCCATCAGTGACAAGCAACCCTACGAGCAGTACTTC
TRBV20-1	TRBD1	TRBJ1-2	few	CSARGTGGGYGYTF	TGCAGTGCTAGAGGAACAGGGGGAGGGTATGGCTACACCTTC
TRBV10-2	NA	TRBJ2-7	many	CASSDPFYEQYF	TGCGCCAGCAGTGACCCGTTCTACGAGCAGTACTTC
TRBV28	NA	TRBJ1-5	many	CASNQGRSNQPQHF	TGTGCCAGCAACCAGGGGAGAAGCAATCAGCCCCAGCATTTT
TRBV2	TRBD1	TRBJ1-5	NA	CASSDRGPLYSNQPQHF	TGTGCCAGCAGCGACAGGGGGCCGTTGTATAGCAATCAGCCCCAGCATTTT
TRBV19	TRBD2	TRBJ2-7	NA	CASSREAGGPYEQYF	TGTGCCAGTAGTAGAGAAGCGGGAGGGCCCTACGAGCAGTACTTC
TRBV7-9	NA	TRBJ2-7	many	CASSFWTGREQYF	TGTGCCAGCAGCTTTTGGACCGGTAGAGAGCAGTACTTC
TRBV20-1	NA	TRBJ1-6	many	CSAREADRGGSPLHF	TGCAGTGCTAGAGAGGCGGATCGGGGAGGCTCACCCCTCCACTTT
TRBV27	TRBD2	TRBJ2-1	many	CASRGFEGGSLPYNEQFF	TGTGCCAGCAGGGGATTCGAGGGCGGGAGTCTCCCCTACAATGAGCAGTTCTTC
TRBV10-2	NA	TRBJ1-6	many	CASSELESSYNSPLHF	TGCGCCAGCAGTGAGTTGGAGAGCTCCTATAATTCACCCCTCCACTTT
TRBV27	TRBD2	TRBJ2-7	many	CASSTGGGSPFSYEQYF	TGTGCCAGCAGTACGGGGGGAGGGAGCCCCTTTTCCTACGAGCAGTACTTC
TRBV6-2/TRBV6-3	NA	TRBJ2-1	NA	CASTDQGSRGVF	TGTGCCAGCACCGACCAGGGATCTCGAGGAGTCTTC
TRBV28	NA	TRBJ2-3	once	CASSLWGAERDTQYF	TGTGCCAGCAGTTTATGGGGGGCGGAAAGAGATACGCAGTATTTT
TRBV2	NA	TRBJ1-2	many	CASSTPGQRGYTF	TGTGCCAGCAGTACCCCCGGGCAGCGGGGCTACACCTTC
TRBV28	NA	TRBJ1-5	many	CASSSSLKMPQHF	TGTGCCAGCAGTTCCTCTCTGAAGATGCCCCAGCATTTT
TRBV28	TRBD1	TRBJ1-2	many	CASGTASNYGYTF	TGTGCCAGCGGGACAGCATCTAACTATGGCTACACCTTC
TRBV11-2	TRBD1	TRBJ1-1	many	CASSLDRGWGNTEAFF	TGTGCCAGCAGCTTGGACAGGGGATGGGGAAACACTGAAGCTTTCTTT
TRBV6-1	NA	TRBJ2-7	NA	CASRPWQGSYEQYF	TGTGCCAGCAGGCCCTGGCAGGGCTCCTACGAGCAGTACTTC
TRBV3-1	NA	TRBJ2-1	NA	CASSQVNSEQFF	TGTGCCAGCAGCCAAGTTAACTCAGAGCAGTTCTTC
TRBV14	NA	TRBJ2-7	NA	CASSPTNVVQYF	TGTGCCAGCAGCCCAACAAATGTGGTCCAGTACTTC
TRBV12-3/TRBV12-4	NA	TRBJ2-7	many	CASSPGTPYEQYF	TGTGCCAGCAGTCCCGGGACTCCCTACGAGCAGTACTTC
TRBV20-1	TRBD1	TRBJ1-1	many	CSARGAGGWNTEAFF	TGCAGTGCTAGAGGAGCAGGGGGCTGGAACACTGAAGCTTTCTTT
TRBV19	NA	TRBJ2-1	many	CASSISPQGISGTYNEQFF	TGTGCCAGTAGTATCAGTCCCCAGGGGATCTCTGGGACCTACAATGAGCAGTTCTTC